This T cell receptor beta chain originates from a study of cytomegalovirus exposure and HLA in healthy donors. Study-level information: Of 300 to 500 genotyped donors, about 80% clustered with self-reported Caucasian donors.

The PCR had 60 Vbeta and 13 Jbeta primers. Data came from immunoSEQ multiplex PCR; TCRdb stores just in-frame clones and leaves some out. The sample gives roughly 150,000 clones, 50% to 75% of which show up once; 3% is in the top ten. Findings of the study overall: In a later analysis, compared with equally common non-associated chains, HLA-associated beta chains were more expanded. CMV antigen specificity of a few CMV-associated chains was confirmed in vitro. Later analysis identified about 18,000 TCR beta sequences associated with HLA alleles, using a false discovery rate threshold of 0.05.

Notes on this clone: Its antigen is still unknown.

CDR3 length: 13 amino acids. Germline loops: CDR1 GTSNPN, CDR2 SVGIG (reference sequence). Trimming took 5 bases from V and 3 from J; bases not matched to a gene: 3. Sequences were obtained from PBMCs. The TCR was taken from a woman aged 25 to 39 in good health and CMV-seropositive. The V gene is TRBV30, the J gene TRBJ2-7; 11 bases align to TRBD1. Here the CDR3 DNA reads TGTGCCTGGGGGACAGGGGGTATCTACGAGCAGTACTTC. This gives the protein CAWGTGGIYEQYF.